This TCR beta chain appears in the sequencing data of a study of vaccination and CD4 T cells after COVID-19. Overall study context: Two of the convalescents were Hispanic, and convalescents were six males and four females. A vaccine, either BNT162b2 or mRNA-1273, was given to participants in two doses. The authors used overlapping spike peptides from SARS-CoV-2, HCoV-NL63, HCoV-OC43 and HCoV-229E to stimulate cells.

Germline loops: CDR1 DFQATT, CDR2 SNEGSKA (reference sequence). V lost 6 bases, J lost 6 bases, and 3 bases stayed unmatched. The CDR3 contains 11 residues. The treatment is: roughly 11-day PBMC culture with coronavirus spike peptide pools or control peptides (ViraFEST assay). ViraFEST grew antigen-specific T cells using peptide pools, then sequenced TCRs. Only a few counts were recorded for this clonotype. As yet, its antigen is unknown. At the Johns Hopkins FTIC core, DNA taken from cultured CD4+ T cells was sequenced by way of the Oncomine TCR Beta short-read assay. TCRdb processed the PCR reads anew with MiXCR; each CDR3 protein has one entry. Among around 10,000 distinct CDR3 sequences, approximately 46% were seen once, and the ten largest hold 34%.

Sample: CD4+ T cells from blood, cultured in vitro. The gene calls are TRBV20-1 and TRBJ1-2; TRBD1 matches 8 bases. The TCR comes from a human donor who had recovered from COVID-19. For the CDR3, the DNA is TGCAGTGCCTTGGACAGGGATGGCTACACCTTC. Its translation is CSALDRDGYTF.